The 8 T cell receptor beta chains below come from one sample, sequenced in a study of beta chain features in type 1 diabetes. The study reverse transcribed the entire isolated RNA, so it sequenced expressed TCRB transcripts. Sequenced by immunoSEQ multiplex PCR; TCRdb stores in-frame clones only, minus some. Of 120,000 to 150,000 clones listed, 8% to 13% were seen once; the top ten hold 1.3%. Sequencing was performed on naive CD4+ T cells from blood. The receptors stem from a man younger than 35 in good health.

This chain uses TRBV15 with TRBJ2-7; TRBD1 aligns across 9 bases. Germline V CDR1 and CDR2: LNHNV, YYDKDF (reference sequence). CDR3 length: 13 residues. V lost 5 bases and J lost 4; bases outside the gene matches: 3. The CDR3 region is CATSRDRGYEQYF. Written as DNA, the CDR3 is TGTGCCACCAGCCGCGACAGGGGGTACGAGCAGTACTTC.

The chain carries TRBV7-2 and TRBJ2-5; D not resolved. The germline V gene has CDR1 SGHTA and CDR2 FQGNSA. Trimming left V 1 base short and J 2 bases short, with 5 bases between. The CDR3 totals 13 residues. The CDR3 nucleotides read TGTGCCAGCAGCTTAGTCGTTCAAGAGACCCAGTACTTC. Encoded protein: CASSLVVQETQYF.

This clone appeared many times. The rearrangement uses TRBV27 and TRBJ1-1; D unresolved. The V gene's germline CDR1 is MNHEY and CDR2 SMNVEV (reference sequence). V was pared by 4 bases and J by 0 bases, with 15 bases between. This CDR3 contains 16 residues. Written as DNA, the CDR3 is TGTGCCAGCAGTTCCGGGAAGGCCTCCATGAACACTGAAGCTTTCTTT. Its protein product is CASSSGKASMNTEAFF.

The rearrangement uses TRBV11-3 and TRBJ2-1, with TRBD1 matching 12 bases. The CDR3 covers 18 residues. Losses at the gene ends were 5 bases for V and 8 bases for J; bases not matched to a gene: 16. Per the germline V gene, CDR1 is SGHNT and CDR2 is YENEEA. CDR3 in DNA: TGTGCCAGCAGCCGGATGGGTATCGGGACAGGGGGCGGCGATGAGCAGTTCTTC. Translation gives CASSRMGIGTGGGDEQFF.

This clone was detected a few times. The rearrangement joins TRBV10-3 to TRBJ2-7; the D gene is possibly TRBD2 (7 bases). The V end lost 6 bases, the J end lost 2 bases, and 23 bases lay between the germline ends. CDR3 length: 17 amino acids. Germline V gene data show CDR1 as ENHRY and CDR2 as SYGVKD. CDR3 in DNA: TGTGCCATCAGAGACGCACAAAGAGGGGGGGGCGCCTACGAGCAGTACTTC. The encoded protein is CAIRDAQRGGGAYEQYF.

This clone was seen at least ten times. The genes are TRBV7-2 and TRBJ2-7; 7 bases map to TRBD1. Germline trimming cut 3 bases from V and 3 bases from J; bases unmatched to any gene: 8. This CDR3 has 15 residues. Germline V gene sequence: CDR1 SGHTA, CDR2 FQGNSA. CDR3 nucleotide sequence: TGTGCCAGCAGCTTCCGGGACAGAGGTTTCTACGAGCAGTACTTC. It is translated as CASSFRDRGFYEQYF.

In this sample, this clone turned up a few times. The rearrangement joins TRBV7-2 to TRBJ2-7; D perhaps matches TRBD1 (6 bases). The CDR3 contains 14 residues. V dropped 5 bases and J dropped 0 bases, with 11 bases sitting between them. Germline V gene sequence: CDR1 SGHTA, CDR2 FQGNSA. The CDR3 is CASSNRDTSYEQYF. DNA for the CDR3: TGTGCCAGCAGCAACCGGGACACCTCCTACGAGCAGTACTTC. Complete variable domain (other parts from reference TRBV7-2 and TRBJ2-7): GAGVSQSPSNKVTEKGKDVELRCDPISGHTALYWYRQSLGQGLEFLIYFQGNSAPDKSGLPSDRFSAERTGGSVSTLTIQRTQQEDSAVYLCASSNRDTSYEQYFGPGTRLTVT.

This clone occurred a few times. The V and J genes are TRBV5-4 and TRBJ1-6, with TRBD1 matching over 10 bases. Trimming removed 4 bases from V and 1 base from J; junction bases left unmatched: 5. From germline, CDR1 is SGHNT and CDR2 YYREEE (reference sequence). The CDR3 contains 17 residues. In nucleotides, the CDR3 is TGTGCCAGCAGCAAGGGACAGGGGAGTTCCTATAATTCACCCCTCCACTTT. It specifies CASSKGQGSSYNSPLHF.